This passage covers 32 T cell receptor beta chains from one sample sequenced in a study of blood T cell repertoires in COVID-19. Produced via immunoSEQ multiplex PCR; TCRdb's table is partial and in-frame only. The data show 200,000 or so clones, over 75% seen once. The specimen sequenced was peripheral blood. These receptors were obtained from a man aged 45 to 65 with COVID-19, enrolled during active disease.

As regards this clone: One end of the junction is discordant with germline, which a read error may explain. This chain links TRBV10-3 with TRBJ1-1; TRBD1 agrees at 7 bases. The germline V gene encodes CDR1 ENHRY and CDR2 SYGVKD. The CDR3 runs 16 residues. As DNA, the CDR3 is TGTGCCACAACGAGCCGGGACAGCGAACTGAAGACTGAAGCTTTCTTT. This codes for CATTSRDSELKTEAFF.

V usage is TRBV27 and J usage is TRBJ2-5; a weak D match, TRBD1 (5 bases). V lost 5 bases and J 7 bases, leaving 17 bases between the germline ends. The CDR3 is 14 residues long. In germline, CDR1 is MNHEY, CDR2 SMNVEV (reference sequence). CDR3 DNA sequence: TGTGCCAGCAGTCCCCCTGGCGCCCAGGGGACCCAGTACTTC. Translated, it gives CASSPPGAQGTQYF.

The V and J genes are TRBV19 and TRBJ2-1; 11 bases are a match to TRBD1. Trimming at V came to 3 bases and at J to 4 bases, leaving 8 bases not matched to a gene. The germline V gene has CDR1 LNHDA and CDR2 SQIVND (reference sequence). The CDR3 is 17 residues long. CDR3 nucleotide sequence: TGTGCCAGTAGTATCAGTTTCGGGACAGGGGGTTACAATGAGCAGTTCTTC. Its translation: CASSISFGTGGYNEQFF.

This chain uses TRBV27 with TRBJ1-6; tentative D call: TRBD1 (6 bases). The CDR3 spans 14 residues. Germline V gene lookup returns CDR1 MNHEY and CDR2 SMNVEV (reference sequence). V lost 7 bases, J lost 9 bases, and 16 bases lay in between. This chain's CDR3 is CASTLRQGISPLHF. The CDR3 region has the DNA TGTGCCAGCACCCTGCGGCAGGGGATTTCACCCCTCCACTTT.

CDR3 region: CAWTLLMTGNSGNTIYF. The CDR3, as DNA: TGTGCCTGGACCCTTCTAATGACTGGTAACTCTGGAAACACCATATATTTT. V gene TRBV30 combines with J gene TRBJ1-3; D call uncertain. V was clipped by 4 bases and J by 0 bases, with 19 bases between them. CDR1 and CDR2 (germline): GTSNPN, SVGIG (reference sequence). The CDR3 loop spans 17 amino acids.

This chain joins TRBV10-3 and TRBJ1-3, with 7 bases aligning to TRBD1. The CDR3 runs to 14 residues. Germline V gene lookup returns CDR1 ENHRY and CDR2 SYGVKD. Trimming removed 6 bases from V and 2 bases from J; junction bases left unmatched: 4. CDR3 DNA: TGTGCCATCAGCGTTAGGGGGCCTGGAAACACCATATATTTT. It translates to CAISVRGPGNTIYF.

The chain has TRBV19 and TRBJ2-7, with a possible D match to TRBD1 (5 bases). CDR1 is LNHDA, CDR2 SQIVND, per germline (reference sequence). V lost 5 bases, J lost 2 bases, and 13 bases lay in between. The CDR3 extends over 14 amino acids. As DNA, the CDR3 is TGTGCCAGTAGTCCCGAGACAGCCGCCTACGAGCAGTACTTC. Protein product: CASSPETAAYEQYF.

This clone was recorded once. This chain links TRBV6-6 with TRBJ2-7; D is perhaps TRBD2 (5 bases). Trimming pared 6 bases from V and 2 bases from J, leaving 14 bases between. There are 14 residues in the CDR3. Germline assignment: CDR1 MNHNY and CDR2 SVGAGI (reference sequence). The CDR3 sequence is CASSFDGLAYEQYF. In nucleotides, the CDR3 is TGTGCCAGCAGCTTTGACGGACTCGCCTACGAGCAGTACTTC.

The J gene is TRBJ2-2, the V gene TRBV7-3; 13 bases align to TRBD2. V shed 5 bases, J shed 8 bases, and the junction held 5 bases outside the gene matches. Germline V gene lookup returns CDR1 SGHTA and CDR2 FQGTGA. The CDR3 consists of 15 residues. This CDR3 is CASSRTSGSSGELFF. Written as DNA, the CDR3 is TGTGCCAGCAGCAGGACTAGCGGGAGTTCGGGGGAGCTGTTTTTT.

The genes are TRBV29-1 and TRBJ1-2; D unclear. V was pared by 4 bases and J by 7 bases, with 19 bases between. From germline, CDR1 is SQVTM and CDR2 ANQGSEA. The CDR3 sequence is 14 residues long. The CDR3 DNA is TGCAGCGTTGGCGTGGCAGGCAGGTACGGTGGCTACACCTTC. Amino acid sequence: CSVGVAGRYGGYTF. Using reference TRBV29-1 and TRBJ1-2 for the parts outside the CDR3, the full variable domain is SAVISQKPSRDICQRGTSLTIQCQVDSQVTMMFWYRQQPGQSLTLIATANQGSEATYESGFVIDKFPISRPNLTFSTLTVSNMSPEDSSIYLCSVGVAGRYGGYTFGSGTRLTVV.

This clone was seen once. The chain employs TRBV7-3 and TRBJ2-5; the match to TRBD1 covers 8 bases. The CDR3 totals 15 residues. With V trimmed by 0 bases and J by 4 bases, 4 bases remained unmatched. Germline V gene sequence: CDR1 SGHTA, CDR2 FQGTGA. In DNA, the CDR3 is TGTGCCAGCAGCTTAACGCGCAGGGGGCGAGAGACCCAGTACTTC. Its translation is CASSLTRRGRETQYF.

This clone was detected only once. This chain connects TRBV20-1 to TRBJ2-3; TRBD1 matches 7 bases. The CDR3 is made up of 15 amino acids. The V and J ends lost 3 bases and 1 base, in that order; junction bases with no gene match: 7. Germline V gene data show CDR1 as DFQATT and CDR2 as SNEGSKA (reference sequence). The CDR3 is CSASGTAARTDTQYF. The CDR3 DNA reads TGCAGTGCTAGTGGGACAGCGGCTCGCACAGATACGCAGTATTTT.

The rearrangement joins TRBV12-3 or TRBV12-4 to TRBJ2-1; D may be TRBD2 (6 bases). The CDR3 sequence is 12 residues long. Trimming removed 4 bases from V and 6 bases from J, with 7 bases in between. The CDR3 region is CASSWDFNEQFF. The DNA of the CDR3 is TGTGCCAGCAGTTGGGACTTCAATGAGCAGTTCTTC.

The rearrangement links TRBV11-1 to TRBJ1-4; 7 nucleotides align to TRBD1. The CDR3 is 15 amino acids. Germline V CDR1 and CDR2: SGHAT, FQDESV (reference sequence). Losses at the gene ends were 0 bases for V and 5 bases for J; bases not matched to a gene: 3. CDR3 DNA: TGTGCCAGCAGCTTAGCGGGACAGCTGAATGAAAAACTGTTTTTT. Its protein product is CASSLAGQLNEKLFF.

The chain combines TRBV13 with TRBJ2-3; 11 bases line up with TRBD1. Germline CDR1 is PRHDT and CDR2 is FYEKMQ (reference sequence). J gave up 4 bases and V 5 bases, and 8 bases lay outside the gene matches. The CDR3 runs to 16 residues. The DNA of the CDR3 is TGTGCCAGCAGCCAGGACAGGGGGCCGTATCCAGATACGCAGTATTTT. This codes for CASSQDRGPYPDTQYF.

This chain uses TRBV5-6 with TRBJ2-7; the match to TRBD2 covers 8 bases. The germline V gene encodes CDR1 SGHDT and CDR2 YYEEEE. The trim removed 4 bases at V and 2 bases at J, leaving 17 bases unmatched. The CDR3 spans 18 residues. The CDR3 DNA sequence: TGTGCCAGCAGCCTGCACTTGGCCGGGACTAGTTCCCCCTACGAGCAGTACTTC. It encodes CASSLHLAGTSSPYEQYF.

This sequence joins TRBV7-9 and TRBJ1-2, with D perhaps matching TRBD1 (6 bases). CDR3 length: 14 residues. Germline V gives CDR1 SEHNR, CDR2 FQNEAQ (reference sequence). V lost 0 bases and J lost 7, with 12 bases in between. CDR3 in amino acids: CASSLASTGFGYTF. As DNA, the CDR3 is TGTGCCAGCAGCTTAGCATCCACAGGGTTTGGCTACACCTTC.

This rearrangement joins TRBV9 to TRBJ2-3, with D tentatively TRBD1 (6 bases). Trimming removed 3 bases at V and 3 bases at J, with 17 bases between. The CDR3 extends over 16 amino acids. Per the germline V gene, CDR1 is SGDLS and CDR2 is YYNGEE. The CDR3: CASSAGGGRGTDTQYF. As DNA, the CDR3 is TGTGCCAGCAGCGCAGGTGGAGGAAGGGGGACAGATACGCAGTATTTT.

V usage is TRBV7-9 and J usage is TRBJ2-1; the D gene is possibly TRBD2 (5 bases). The length of the CDR3 is 17 residues. V gave up 2 bases and J gave up 0 bases, with 14 bases separating them. The germline V gene has CDR1 SEHNR and CDR2 FQNEAQ (reference sequence). The DNA for the CDR3 is TGTGCCAGCAGCTTATCCGGACTGGCCCGCTCCTACAATGAGCAGTTCTTC. Amino acid sequence: CASSLSGLARSYNEQFF.

This clone was observed a single time. The CDR3 end shows no conserved phenylalanine or tryptophan, and so a read error is likely. Because the CDR3's place on the DNA is in doubt, the DNA is left out and the CDR3 is given as listed by TCRdb. The rearrangement joins TRBV21-1 to TRBJ1-3. TRBV21-1 is a recognized pseudogene. The CDR3 spans 9 amino acids, including both terminal residues. The CDR3 sequence: CASSLSRVA.

The rearrangement links TRBV30 to TRBJ2-3; D might be TRBD1 (5 bases). CDR3 length: 15 amino acids. Trimming removed 2 bases at V and 0 bases at J, with 12 bases between. The V gene's germline CDR1 is GTSNPN and CDR2 SVGIG (reference sequence). CDR3 bases: TGTGCCTGGAGTTATGGGCAGGGAAGCACAGATACGCAGTATTTT. As protein: CAWSYGQGSTDTQYF.

CDR3 nucleotide sequence: TGTGCCAGCAGCCAAGCACCCCTCAGTGGGGCCAACGTCCTGACTTTC. Encoded protein: CASSQAPLSGANVLTF. This chain joins TRBV3-1 (or the pseudogene TRBV3-2) and TRBJ2-6, with D uncertain. This CDR3 is 16 amino acids long. In germline, CDR1 is LGHDT, CDR2 YNNKEL (reference sequence). Trimming pared 1 base from V and 3 bases from J, leaving 10 bases between.

The V call is TRBV5-1, the J call TRBJ2-1; 8 bases line up with TRBD1. The CDR3 runs 16 residues. The J segment lost 4 bases and the V segment lost 0 bases, leaving 6 bases of the junction unmatched. CDR1 is SGHRS and CDR2 is YFSETQ in the germline V gene. Here the CDR3 DNA reads TGCGCCAGCAGCTTGGTGGGACAGGAGCCTTACAATGAGCAGTTCTTC. Its translation is CASSLVGQEPYNEQFF.

This chain links TRBV5-4 with TRBJ2-7, with 13 bases that match TRBD2. Germline lookup yields CDR1 SGHNT and CDR2 YYREEE (reference sequence). V shed 4 bases and J 6 bases; nucleotides not matched to a gene: 7. The CDR3 sequence is 15 residues long. The DNA of the CDR3 is TGTGCCAGCAGCCCATGGACTAGCGGGAGTACCGAGCAGTACTTC. Translated: CASSPWTSGSTEQYF.

The chain carries TRBV3-1 (or the pseudogene TRBV3-2) and TRBJ2-7, with 7 nucleotides matching TRBD2. The V and J ends lost 1 base and 0 bases, in that order; junction bases with no gene match: 3. The CDR3 is made up of 15 amino acids. Germline CDR1 and CDR2: LGHDT and YNNKEL (reference sequence). The CDR3 spells CASSQGPSGSYEQYF. The DNA for the CDR3 is TGTGCCAGCAGCCAAGGTCCTAGCGGCTCCTACGAGCAGTACTTC.

The rearrangement links TRBV3-1 (or the pseudogene TRBV3-2) to TRBJ2-5; perhaps TRBD1 as D (6 bases). Germline V CDR1 and CDR2: LGHDT, YNNKEL (reference sequence). The germline V and J ends were trimmed by 4 bases and 5 bases, with 8 bases remaining between them. The CDR3 has 12 amino acids. In DNA form, the CDR3 reads TGTGCCAGCAGCCCAGGGGATGAGACCCAGTACTTC. Protein sequence: CASSPGDETQYF.

The chain carries TRBV9 and TRBJ1-2, with D perhaps TRBD1 (6 bases). Per germline, CDR1 SGDLS and CDR2 YYNGEE. V was pared by 0 bases and J by 4 bases, with 13 bases between. The CDR3 has 15 residues. The DNA for the CDR3 is TGTGCCAGCAGCGTAGGGACAGAATTAATCTATGGCTACACCTTC. Its protein is CASSVGTELIYGYTF. The full variable domain, with the rest looked up from reference TRBV9 and TRBJ1-2, is DSGVTQTPKHLITATGQRVTLRCSPRSGDLSVYWYQQSLDQGLQFLIQYYNGEERAKGNILERFSAQQFPDLHSELNLSSLELGDSALYFCASSVGTELIYGYTFGSGTRLTVV.

This sequence joins TRBV18 and TRBJ2-5; D possibly corresponds to TRBD1 (6 bases). CDR1 KGHSH and CDR2 LQKENI come from the germline V gene. Trimming took 6 bases from V and 4 from J, leaving 18 bases between them. The CDR3 extends over 15 amino acids. The CDR3 bases are TGTGCCAGCTCGCAACAGGAGATCAGGGGAGAGACCCAGTACTTC. Translated: CASSQQEIRGETQYF.

As regards this clone: The sample has other DNA sequences that encode this CDR3 too. The chain employs TRBV19 and TRBJ2-7; TRBD2 is a possible D gene (5 bases). Trimming stripped 1 base from V and 4 bases from J, with 5 bases between. This CDR3 spans 12 amino acids. The germline V gene encodes CDR1 LNHDA and CDR2 SQIVND (reference sequence). The CDR3 reads CASSIGGYEQYF. In nucleotides, the CDR3 is TGTGCCAGTAGTATAGGAGGGTACGAGCAGTACTTC. Looking up the rest from reference TRBV19 and TRBJ2-7 gives the full variable domain: DGGITQSPKYLFRKEGQNVTLSCEQNLNHDAMYWYRQDPGQGLRLIYYSQIVNDFQKGDIAEGYSVSREKKESFPLTVTSAQKNPTAFYLCASSIGGYEQYFGPGTRLTVT.

The rearrangement links TRBV10-3 to TRBJ1-2, with D possibly being TRBD1 (5 bases). Germline V lookup: CDR1 ENHRY, CDR2 SYGVKD. V was cut by 4 bases and J by 5 bases, with 14 bases left in between. The CDR3 spans 14 residues. CDR3 nucleotide sequence: TGTGCCATCAGTGTGACGACAGAGACTTATGGCTACACCTTC. It codes for CAISVTTETYGYTF.

The V and J genes are TRBV7-9 and TRBJ1-2; a weak D match, TRBD1 (6 bases). V dropped 3 bases and J dropped 1 base, with 15 bases sitting between them. This CDR3 is built from 16 residues. Germline V gene sequence: CDR1 SEHNR, CDR2 FQNEAQ (reference sequence). The DNA for the CDR3 is TGTGCCAGCAGCTTTTTACAGGGTGCGTTTAACTATGGCTACACCTTC. Its translation: CASSFLQGAFNYGYTF.

CDR3 nucleotide sequence: TGTGCCAGCTCACCCATTAGCCCTACAGGGAATAGGGGCGAGCAGTACTTC. Residues: CASSPISPTGNRGEQYF. This rearrangement joins TRBV18 to TRBJ2-7, with a tentative D call TRBD1 (6 bases). Trimming pared 3 bases from V and 6 bases from J, leaving 24 bases between. The germline CDR1 and CDR2 sequences are KGHSH and LQKENI. The CDR3 is 17 amino acids.